This T cell receptor (beta chain) was identified during a study of blood T cell repertoires in COVID-19. The CDR3 is 19 residues long. Germline V gives CDR1 SEHNR, CDR2 FQNEAQ (reference sequence). Trimming removed 5 bases from V and 1 base from J; junction bases left unmatched: 16. Authors' analysis steps: Amplification of reference gene primers was used by the study to estimate nucleated cell counts. Measured with immunoSEQ multiplex PCR; TCRdb has only the in-frame clones, and not every one. V, J and clone size were drawn from that table, and D and trimming were deduced from the DNA. The sample records about 280,000 clones, roughly 90% being singletons.

The chain combines TRBV7-9 with TRBJ2-1; 8 positions match TRBD2. This clonotype was obtained from a man aged 40-49 years with acute or convalescent COVID-19. The material sequenced was peripheral blood. The CDR3 DNA follows: TGTGCCAGCAGCCAGCTTATACTGCGGGGGGACTTTTCCTACAATGAGCAGTTCTTC. Residues: CASSQLILRGDFSYNEQFF. Combining the CDR3 with reference TRBV7-9 and TRBJ2-1 gives the whole variable domain DTGVSQNPRHKITKRGQNVTFRCDPISEHNRLYWYRQTLGQGPEFLTYFQNEAQLEKSRLLSDRFSAERPKGSFSTLEIQRTEQGDSAMYLCASSQLILRGDFSYNEQFFGPGTRLTVL.